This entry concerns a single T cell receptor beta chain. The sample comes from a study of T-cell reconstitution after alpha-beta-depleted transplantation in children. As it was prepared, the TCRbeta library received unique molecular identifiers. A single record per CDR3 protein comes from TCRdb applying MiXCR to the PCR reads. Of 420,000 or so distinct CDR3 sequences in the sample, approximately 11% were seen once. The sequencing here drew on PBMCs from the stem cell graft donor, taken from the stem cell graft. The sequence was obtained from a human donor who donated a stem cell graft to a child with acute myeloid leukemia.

CDR3 region: CASSYSWEANEKLFF. The CDR3 nucleotides are TGTGCCAGCAGTTACTCGTGGGAGGCTAATGAAAAACTGTTTTTT. V gene TRBV6-5 combines with J gene TRBJ1-4, with D unclear. There are 15 residues in the CDR3. Trimming removed 0 bases from V and 3 bases from J, with 8 bases in between. Germline CDR1 reads MNHEY; CDR2 reads SVGAGI.